The T cell receptor (beta chain) under discussion was sequenced for a study of blood T cell repertoires in COVID-19. The trim removed 5 bases at V and 7 bases at J, leaving 24 bases unmatched. The CDR3 totals 19 residues. The V gene's germline CDR1 is SQVTM and CDR2 ANQGSEA. Seattle patients were enrolled during active infection and followed longitudinally. TCRdb keeps only in-frame clones here, not all; method: immunoSEQ multiplex PCR. The sample has about 200,000 clones; 85% are singletons. The material sequenced was peripheral blood. V gene TRBV29-1 combines with J gene TRBJ2-2; 8 positions match TRBD1. This receptor was taken from a person between 70 and 80 years old with COVID-19, enrolled during active disease. The CDR3 coding sequence is TGCAGCGTTCGACTCTCCTTGGACAGGGACCGTCTTGCAGGCGGGGAGCTGTTTTTT. This codes for CSVRLSLDRDRLAGGELFF.